These T cell receptor beta chains were read from a single sample in a study of blood T cell repertoires in COVID-19. Clones were read by immunoSEQ multiplex PCR, and TCRdb kept only the in-frame ones, dropping some. Here the sample spans some 390,000 clones, roughly 89% being singletons. Material for sequencing was PBMCs or T cells enriched from blood (not recorded which). These receptor sequences come from a woman between 25 and 40 years old who had recovered from COVID-19. The CDR3 runs from the conserved cysteine through the conserved F or W. Clone size is given for some rows only: seen once, a few or many times, or a class if the clone is expanded.

TRBJ1-5 few TRBV3-1/TRBV3-2 CASSQSRGGNQPQHF
TRBJ1-1 NA TRBV29-1 CSVLTGGSSAEAFF
TRBJ1-5 few TRBV2 CASSEELADVFYSNQPQHF
TRBJ2-3 NA TRBV28 CASKYRGRRLDTQYF
TRBJ2-3 NA TRBV9 CASSVVGTSGSADTQYF
TRBJ2-7 NA TRBV4-2 CASSHLVTTDSYEQYF
TRBJ1-2 NA TRBV19 CASSTTTGGIYGYTF
TRBJ1-5 NA TRBV5-6 CASSFGGTDQPQHF
TRBJ2-2 NA TRBV5-1 CASRSPGGGGELFF
TRBJ2-3 NA TRBV5-1 CASSSARIGVRTDTQYF
TRBJ1-6 NA TRBV6-2/TRBV6-3 CASSYLGGSPLHF
TRBJ1-1 NA TRBV6-2/TRBV6-3 CASSTPGQYTEAFF
TRBJ1-4 NA TRBV30 CAWSVGQSSNEKLFF
TRBJ1-1 NA TRBV5-5 CASRLGQGIKTEAFF
TRBJ2-7 NA TRBV10-3 CAISPTGATSYEQYF
TRBJ2-3 NA TRBV2 CASGRYETSGDTQYF
TRBJ1-5 NA TRBV28 CASSFPTRTGVNQPQHF
TRBJ1-1 NA TRBV6-5 CASRPTRYTEAFF
TRBJ1-6 NA TRBV11-1 CASSFRRGNSPLHF
TRBJ2-3 once TRBV7-9 CASRRGLVTDTQYF
TRBJ2-5 NA TRBV11-2 CASSLAGGLQETQYF
TRBJ2-1 NA TRBV12-1 CASSSTGGEEFF
TRBJ2-5 once TRBV5-4 CASSLSIGGMETQYF
TRBJ1-2 NA TRBV25-1 CASSGQAALFGYTF
TRBJ2-7 NA TRBV3-1/TRBV3-2 CASSATGGSYEQYF
TRBJ2-7 NA TRBV6-5 CASSYRDRAYEQYF
TRBJ2-3 NA TRBV5-4 CASSRARPSTDTQYF
TRBJ2-1 NA TRBV29-1 CSVANRGPYNEQFF
TRBJ2-7 NA TRBV5-1 CASSSSTGGLYEQYF
TRBJ1-3 NA TRBV6-1 CASSETGVGNTIYF
TRBJ1-1 NA TRBV18 CASSSRGVNTEAFF
TRBJ1-2 NA TRBV21-1 CASRIQGPHGYTF
TRBJ2-1 NA TRBV3-1/TRBV3-2 CASSPPNGLAGNNEQFF
TRBJ2-5 NA TRBV27 CASSSGTGGVETQYF
TRBJ1-2 NA TRBV5-4 CASSPGTGGPNYGYTF
TRBJ1-1 NA TRBV6-6 CASSQRFNTEAFF